This T cell receptor beta chain was profiled in a study of T cell responses to AZD1222 COVID-19 vaccine. Study results and limitations: Donors were chiefly white British, with a greater number of females, and clonal diversity was perhaps underestimated. Repertoire sampling occurred only after the peak T cell response. CD4 TCRs covered the whole spike, strongest at regions 160-218 and 743-854.

The protocol was immunoSEQ multiplex PCR, while the TCRdb copy is restricted to in-frame clones and leaves out a portion. The sample carries around 180,000 clones, 85% to 90% recorded once. The CDR3 runs 18 residues. Germline CDR1 reads MDHEN; CDR2 reads SYDVKM. Trimming pared 0 bases from V and 8 bases from J, leaving 23 bases between. With respect to this clone: Antigen specificity is unknown.

The rearrangement links TRBV28 to TRBJ2-1; D is undetermined. Sequences were derived from peripheral blood, sampled on day 0 of AZD1222 vaccination. This clonotype was sampled from an adult in good health. The CDR3 DNA reads TGTGCCAGCAGTTTATGGGGTGGAAGAGTGGGTTTAAGGGATGAGCAGTTCTTC. It specifies CASSLWGGRVGLRDEQFF.